This T cell receptor (beta chain) derives from a study of T cells in Graves' hyperthyroidism and ophthalmopathy. Study-wide context: Sampling of peripheral blood happened at initial diagnosis, prior to any treatment. Study outcomes and limitations: Blood also held most thyroid clonotypes expanded beyond 0.001. The model's output predicted ophthalmopathy at a median of around 7 months prior to onset.

Diagnostic assessment was based on clinical symptoms, serum thyroxine and TRAb, thyroid ultrasound and orbital computed tomography. Per the germline V gene, CDR1 is MDHEN and CDR2 is SYDVKM. CDR3 length: 16 residues. Remarks on this clonotype: Its antigen is as yet unknown. Just one base apart from a much larger clone, this may be a read error.

Regions amplified from RNA transcripts were the TCR beta CDR3 regions. HTBI primers drove first-round RT-PCR of the TCR CDR3. A single record per CDR3 protein comes from TCRdb applying MiXCR to the multiplex PCR reads. This table holds about 50,000 distinct CDR3 sequences, 49% found once. The chain has TRBV28 and TRBJ1-6; no clear D. This sequence originates from a woman younger than 45 with Graves' ophthalmopathy. The material sequenced was blood. The CDR3 loop is CACSLAPPGPNSPLHF. CDR3 DNA sequence: TGTGCCTGCAGTTTAGCCCCCCCGGGCCCTAATTCACCCCTCCACTTT.